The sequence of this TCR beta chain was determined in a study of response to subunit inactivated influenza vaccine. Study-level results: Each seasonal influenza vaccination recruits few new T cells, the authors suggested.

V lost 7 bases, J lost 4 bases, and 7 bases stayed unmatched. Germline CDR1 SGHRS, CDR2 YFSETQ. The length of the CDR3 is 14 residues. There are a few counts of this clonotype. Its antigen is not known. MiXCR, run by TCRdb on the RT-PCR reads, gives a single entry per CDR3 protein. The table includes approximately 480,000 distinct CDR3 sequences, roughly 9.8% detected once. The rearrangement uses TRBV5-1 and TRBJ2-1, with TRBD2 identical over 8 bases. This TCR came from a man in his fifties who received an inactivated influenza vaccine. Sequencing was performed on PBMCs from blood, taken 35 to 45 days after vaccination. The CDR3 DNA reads TGCGCCAGCGGAACCGGGACTAGATACAATGAGCAGTTCTTC. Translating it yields CASGTGTRYNEQFF. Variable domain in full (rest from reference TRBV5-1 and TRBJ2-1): KAGVTQTPRYLIKTRGQQVTLSCSPISGHRSVSWYQQTPGQGLQFLFEYFSETQRNKGNFPGRFSGRQFSNSRSEMNVSTLELGDSALYLCASGTGTRYNEQFFGPGTRLTVL.